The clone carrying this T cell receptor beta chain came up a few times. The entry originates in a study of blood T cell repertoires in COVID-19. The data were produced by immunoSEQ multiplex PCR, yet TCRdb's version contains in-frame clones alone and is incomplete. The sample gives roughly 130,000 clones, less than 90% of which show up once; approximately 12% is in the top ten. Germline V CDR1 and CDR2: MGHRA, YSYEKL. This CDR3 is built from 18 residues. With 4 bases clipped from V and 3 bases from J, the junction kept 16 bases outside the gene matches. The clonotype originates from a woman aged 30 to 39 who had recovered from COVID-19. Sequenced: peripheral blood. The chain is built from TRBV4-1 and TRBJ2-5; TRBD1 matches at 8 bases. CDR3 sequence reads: CASSPSGDQGAVKETQYF. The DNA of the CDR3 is TGCGCCAGCAGCCCGAGTGGAGATCAGGGGGCCGTTAAAGAGACCCAGTACTTC.